The rows below give T cell receptor beta chains drawn from one sample of a study of T cells in severe cutaneous drug reactions. TCRdb reworked the multiplex PCR reads into one entry per CDR3 protein, no DNA. The sample has 21,000 or so distinct CDR3 sequences. Sequenced material: PBMCs. These receptors came from a human donor with toxic epidermal necrolysis, a severe cutaneous drug reaction. Both conserved end residues are part of each CDR3. Clone size appears in some rows only: once, few, many, or a class for an expanded clone.

cdr3_aa v_call clone_size j_call
CAASQGNYGYTF TRBV30 medium-sized TRBJ1-2
CASSYPRQLAAFF TRBV6-2/TRBV6-3 NA TRBJ1-1
CASSEYSLSGSTDTQYF TRBV25-1 NA TRBJ2-3
CASSLLRDLGELFF TRBV5-1 NA TRBJ2-2
CASSQVIGGWETQYF TRBV3-1 NA TRBJ2-5
CASSLGQGTQPQHF TRBV7-2 NA TRBJ1-5
CASSRRTSIEETQYF TRBV4-2 NA TRBJ2-5
CASSLIAGGPDTQYF TRBV7-6 NA TRBJ2-3
CSAPTGTSGSPEQYF TRBV20-1 NA TRBJ2-7
CSVDTAITRNEQFF TRBV29-1 medium-sized TRBJ2-1
CATSGRDRGRRGYTF TRBV24-1 NA TRBJ1-2
CSVVKGPNTGELFF TRBV29-1 NA TRBJ2-2
CASSPRTGWNQPQHF TRBV7-8 NA TRBJ1-5
CASMSGGLGQPQHF TRBV6-1 NA TRBJ1-5
CASSVGARSYEQYF TRBV9 medium-sized TRBJ2-7
CASDHTGNYGYTF TRBV6-6 NA TRBJ1-2
CSVDLDPGHLNTEAFF TRBV29-1 NA TRBJ1-1
CSVGTTSSYEQYF TRBV29-1 NA TRBJ2-7